These T cell receptor beta chains were read from a single sample in a study of blood T cells in healthy people across ages. MiXCR, run by TCRdb on the 5' RACE reads, gives a single entry per CDR3 protein. The sample has some 290,000 distinct CDR3 sequences, roughly 26% seen once. Sequencing used blood. The receptors stem from a woman in her 70s in good health. The conserved cysteine and the conserved F or W are not part of the CDR3 here.

V,length,J,CDR3
TRBV28,12,TRBJ2-4,ASSRPASKNIQY
TRBV20-1,11,TRBJ2-5,SASTRSGRSKY
TRBV6-5,10,TRBJ1-1,ASLSRDTEAF
TRBV2,14,TRBJ2-3,ASSGGLAGGEDTQY
TRBV20-1,13,TRBJ1-2,SAPPKGGQSGGYT
TRBV24-1,11,TRBJ1-2,ATSDKTVDGYT
TRBV2,14,TRBJ2-2,ASSRTSGKNTGELF
TRBV7-9,11,TRBJ2-1,ASSLWTSNEQF
TRBV6-2/TRBV6-3,12,TRBJ2-5,ASSYFSGEETQY
TRBV5-5,13,TRBJ2-3,ASSLTGFSTDTQY
TRBV20-1,14,TRBJ2-2,SARTSGSKGTGELF
TRBV12-3/TRBV12-4,11,TRBJ2-1,ASSLAEGGEQF
TRBV7-8,12,TRBJ2-2,ASSSYQGTGELF
TRBV6-6,12,TRBJ2-3,ASTLGTTTDTQY
TRBV20-1,14,TRBJ2-3,SARDAASGRYDTQY
TRBV29-1,9,TRBJ2-7,SVTESYEQY
TRBV6-4,13,TRBJ1-3,ASSDSAFSGNTIY
TRBV20-1,13,TRBJ1-5,SAKRRGFSNQPQH
TRBV7-9,12,TRBJ2-1,AILYRGNWNEQF
TRBV7-2,12,TRBJ2-5,ASSLAGAKETQY